The clone carrying this T cell receptor (beta chain) was detected many times. This entry belongs to a study of T cells in Graves' hyperthyroidism and ophthalmopathy. The CDR3 has 12 residues. Germline V lookup: CDR1 GTSNPN, CDR2 SVGIG (reference sequence). Trimming stripped 3 bases from V and 1 base from J, with 7 bases between. The CDR3 regions of TCR beta were amplified from RNA transcripts. The HTBI primer set served for first-round RT-PCR of the TCR CDR3. TCRdb analysed the multiplex PCR reads with MiXCR anew, one entry per CDR3 protein. The profile shows fewer than 300,000 distinct CDR3 sequences, under 30% of them singletons.

This sequence was found in a man in his forties or fifties with Graves' hyperthyroidism that later progressed to Graves' ophthalmopathy. Sequencing used blood. The chain has TRBV30 and TRBJ2-7, with D uncertain. In DNA, the CDR3 is TGTGCCTGGAGGGACCCTTCCTACGAGCAGTACTTC. Protein: CAWRDPSYEQYF.